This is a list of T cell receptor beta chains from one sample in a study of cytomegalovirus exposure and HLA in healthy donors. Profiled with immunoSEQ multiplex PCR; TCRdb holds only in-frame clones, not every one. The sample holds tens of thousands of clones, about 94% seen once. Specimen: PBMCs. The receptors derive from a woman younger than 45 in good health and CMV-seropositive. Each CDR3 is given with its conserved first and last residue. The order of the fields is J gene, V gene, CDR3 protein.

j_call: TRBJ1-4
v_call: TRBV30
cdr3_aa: CAWSAYRTGGNEKLFF

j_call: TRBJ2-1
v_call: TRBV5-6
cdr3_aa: CASSVMTGLSHNEQFF

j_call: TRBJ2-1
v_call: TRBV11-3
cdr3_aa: CASSLGGGNEQFF

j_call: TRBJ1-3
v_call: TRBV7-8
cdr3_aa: CASSLVRQGLSGNTIYF

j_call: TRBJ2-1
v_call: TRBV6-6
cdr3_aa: CASISEELADYNEQFF

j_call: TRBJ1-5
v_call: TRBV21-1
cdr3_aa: CASSSRQGGHQPQHF

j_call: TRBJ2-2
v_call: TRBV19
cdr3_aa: CASTADGGFGTGELFF

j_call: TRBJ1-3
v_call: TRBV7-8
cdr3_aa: CASSLGQGVRTIYF

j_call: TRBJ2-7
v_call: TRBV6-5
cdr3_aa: CASNIAGGTYEQYF

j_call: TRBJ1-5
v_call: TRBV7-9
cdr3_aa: CASSYGTGGHYSNQPQHF

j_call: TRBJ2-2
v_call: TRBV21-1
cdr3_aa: CASSKRAGTGVFAGDHTGELFF

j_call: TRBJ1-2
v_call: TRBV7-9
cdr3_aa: CASSLASGGSGYGYTF

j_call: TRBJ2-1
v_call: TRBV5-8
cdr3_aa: CASSSDGHESNNEQFF

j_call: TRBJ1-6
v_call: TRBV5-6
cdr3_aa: CASSLVGTLDNSPLHF

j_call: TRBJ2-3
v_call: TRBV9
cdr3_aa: CASSVAEADTQYF

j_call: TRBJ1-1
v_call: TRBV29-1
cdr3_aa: CSVAQGRDTEAFF

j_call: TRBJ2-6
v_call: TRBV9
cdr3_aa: CASSGAGTSSSGANVLTF

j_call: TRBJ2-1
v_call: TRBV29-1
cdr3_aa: CSVESPGNPTYNEQFF

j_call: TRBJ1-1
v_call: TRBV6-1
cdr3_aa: CASSALTTGGAFF

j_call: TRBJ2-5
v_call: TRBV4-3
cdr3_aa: CASSQGAPGQGGETQYF

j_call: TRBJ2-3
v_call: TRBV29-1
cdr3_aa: CSMTSGIRDTQYF

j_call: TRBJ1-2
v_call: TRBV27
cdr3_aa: CASSLMQGGDYGYTF

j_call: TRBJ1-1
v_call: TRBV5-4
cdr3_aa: CASSLARGAEAFF

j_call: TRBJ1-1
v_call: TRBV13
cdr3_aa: CASSMGQGDVGGTEAFF

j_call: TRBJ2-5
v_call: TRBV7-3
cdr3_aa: CASSRLAGGGETQYF

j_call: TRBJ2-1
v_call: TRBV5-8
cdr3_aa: CASSLREREGGNEQFF

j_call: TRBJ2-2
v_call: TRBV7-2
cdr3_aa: CASLRDRNTGELFF

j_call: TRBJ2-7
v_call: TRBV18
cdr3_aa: CASSPRTSGSSYEQYF

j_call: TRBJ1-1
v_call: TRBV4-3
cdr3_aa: CASSPGLKAGNTEAFF

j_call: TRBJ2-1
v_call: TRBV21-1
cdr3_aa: CASSKVWRAFF

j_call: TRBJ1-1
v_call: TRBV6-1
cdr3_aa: CASSARDRGLMNTEAFF

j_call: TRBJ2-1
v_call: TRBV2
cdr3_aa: CASITTGQRQFF

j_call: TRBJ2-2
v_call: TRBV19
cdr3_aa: CASASFRDRGRDGELFF

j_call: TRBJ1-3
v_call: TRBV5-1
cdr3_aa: CASSLDGGQVGDTIYF

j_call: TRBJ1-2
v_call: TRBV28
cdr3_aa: CASSSSDRGPNYGYTF

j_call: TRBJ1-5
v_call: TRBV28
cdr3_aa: CASSLGRTGPHQPQHF

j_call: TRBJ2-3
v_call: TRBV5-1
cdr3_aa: CASSLSHFPGTGRDTQYF

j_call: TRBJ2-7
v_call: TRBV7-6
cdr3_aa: CASSLKTSGTYEQYF

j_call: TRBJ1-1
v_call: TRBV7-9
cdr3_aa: CASSEQGLMNTEAFF

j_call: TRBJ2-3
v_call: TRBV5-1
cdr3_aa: CASSLAGLKIAGVDTQYF

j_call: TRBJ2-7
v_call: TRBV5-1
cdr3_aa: CASSLPSGRTGNEQYF

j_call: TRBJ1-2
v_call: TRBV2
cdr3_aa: CASSELRDYGYTF

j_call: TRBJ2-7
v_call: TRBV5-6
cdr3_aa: CASSRQGSPYEQYF

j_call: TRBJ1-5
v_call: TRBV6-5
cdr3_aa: CASSYSGLLNQPQHF

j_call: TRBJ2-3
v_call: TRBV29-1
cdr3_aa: CSVGQSTDTQYF

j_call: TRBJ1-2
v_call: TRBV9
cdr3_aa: CASSVTPQDRGGGYTF

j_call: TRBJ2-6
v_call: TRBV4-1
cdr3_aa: CASSQDYSTGANVLTF

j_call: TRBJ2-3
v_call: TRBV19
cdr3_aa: CASSLPSGGGADTQYF

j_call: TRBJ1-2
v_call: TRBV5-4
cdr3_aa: CASSLPQGQGGGYTF

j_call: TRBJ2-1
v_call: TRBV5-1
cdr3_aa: CASSLAGIVDNEQFF

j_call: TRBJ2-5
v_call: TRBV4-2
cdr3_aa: CASSHLPTGTGGVETQYF

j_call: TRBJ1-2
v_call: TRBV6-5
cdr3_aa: CASSSRGRNYGYTF

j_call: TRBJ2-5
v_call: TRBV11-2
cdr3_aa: CASSLLGMIKETQYF

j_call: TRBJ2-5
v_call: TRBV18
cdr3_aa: CASSPDRVQETQYF

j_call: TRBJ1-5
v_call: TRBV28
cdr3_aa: CASSLRGVGDVSNQPQHF

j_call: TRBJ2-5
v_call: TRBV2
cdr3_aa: CASSGRLAGGETQYF

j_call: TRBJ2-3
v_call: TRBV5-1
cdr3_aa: CASREQGARNTDTQYF

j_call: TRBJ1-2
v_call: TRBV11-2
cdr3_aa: CASSFGPNYGYTF

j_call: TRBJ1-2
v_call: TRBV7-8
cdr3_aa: CASSQSLGQGANYGYTF